A selection of T cell receptor beta chains follows, all from one sample in a study of blood T cell repertoires in COVID-19. Data came from immunoSEQ multiplex PCR; TCRdb stores just in-frame clones and leaves some out. This sample carries around 200,000 clones, 75% to 90% of them seen once, and the ten largest clones take under 3%. Source material: PBMCs or T cells enriched from blood (not recorded which). These receptors were obtained from a woman aged 40 to 50 with acute COVID-19. Both conserved end residues are part of each CDR3. Fields, in order: clone size, D gene, V gene, J gene, CDR3 protein, CDR3 DNA. The D gene is left open where the match is weak. Rows give clone size only sometimes, using once, few, many, or a class for an expanded clone.

-	-	TRBV28	TRBJ1-6	CAWADQANSPLHF	TGTGCATGGGCAGATCAAGCCAATTCACCCCTCCACTTT
-	-	TRBV20-1	TRBJ2-3	CSGLVTDTQYF	TGCAGTGGTTTAGTGACAGATACGCAGTATTTT
-	TRBD1	TRBV29-1	TRBJ2-3	CSVVTGTGPSDTQYF	TGCAGCGTTGTAACCGGGACAGGGCCCTCAGATACGCAGTATTTT
-	TRBD2	TRBV2	TRBJ2-1	CASSDGGGLTSYNEQFF	TGTGCCAGCAGTGATGGCGGGGGACTGACTTCCTACAATGAGCAGTTCTTC
-	TRBD1	TRBV7-8	TRBJ1-2	CASRRGTEDGYTF	TGTGCCAGCCGCCGAGGGACAGAAGATGGCTACACCTTC
-	TRBD1	TRBV6-4	TRBJ2-4	CASSDMDRANIQYF	TGTGCCAGCTCAGATATGGACAGGGCGAACATTCAGTACTTC
-	TRBD2	TRBV29-1	TRBJ2-5	CSVGTSGSLQETQYF	TGCAGCGTTGGGACTAGCGGGAGTCTCCAAGAGACCCAGTACTTC
-	-	TRBV7-9	TRBJ2-2	CATHPGAQNTGELFF	TGTGCCACCCACCCCGGAGCCCAAAACACCGGGGAGCTGTTTTTT
-	-	TRBV27	TRBJ1-3	CASSLTGDSGNTIYF	TGTGCCAGCAGTTTAACGGGGGACTCTGGAAACACCATATATTTT
-	-	TRBV5-4	TRBJ2-3	CASSLGLAGTDTQYF	TGTGCCAGCAGCTTGGGGTTAGCTGGCACAGATACGCAGTATTTT
once	-	TRBV25-1	TRBJ1-6	CASLGGTDNSPLHF	TGTGCCAGCTTGGGGGGGACGGATAATTCACCCCTCCACTTT
-	TRBD2	TRBV4-1	TRBJ2-1	CASSQDLETSGRDEQFF	TGCGCCAGCAGCCAAGATCTGGAGACTAGCGGGAGAGATGAGCAGTTCTTC
-	TRBD2	TRBV7-3	TRBJ2-1	CASSRTGGGAANEQFF	TGTGCCAGCAGTCGTACCGGCGGGGGGGCCGCCAATGAGCAGTTCTTC
-	TRBD2	TRBV6-6	TRBJ2-2	CASSPTGLAGEVGTGELFF	TGTGCCAGCAGTCCTACTGGACTAGCGGGAGAGGTGGGCACCGGGGAGCTGTTTTTT
-	-	TRBV19	TRBJ1-6	CASAEHLNSPLHF	TGTGCCAGCGCGGAACATTTGAATTCACCCCTCCACTTT
-	TRBD1	TRBV6-5	TRBJ1-1	CASKTGGASEAFF	TGTGCCAGCAAGACAGGGGGGGCTTCTGAAGCTTTCTTT
-	-	TRBV19	TRBJ1-2	CASSPLSGYGYTF	TGTGCCAGTAGCCCCCTGAGCGGCTATGGCTACACCTTC
-	TRBD2	TRBV13	TRBJ2-5	CASSLRASGSNQETQYF	TGTGCCAGCAGCTTACGGGCTAGCGGGAGTAATCAAGAGACCCAGTACTTC
-	TRBD1	TRBV25-1	TRBJ2-5	CASSELGQGRETQYF	TGTGCCAGCAGTGAACTCGGACAGGGGAGGGAGACCCAGTACTTC
-	-	TRBV20-1	TRBJ1-5	CSASADRNQPQHF	TGCAGTGCTAGTGCCGACAGGAATCAGCCCCAGCATTTT
-	-	TRBV10-3	TRBJ1-6	CAISEYGGHNSPLHF	TGTGCCATCAGTGAGTACGGCGGTCATAATTCACCCCTCCACTTT
-	-	TRBV7-2	TRBJ2-1	CASTPRLLSEQFF	TGTGCCAGCACCCCCAGGTTGCTTAGTGAGCAGTTCTTC
-	TRBD1	TRBV6-4	TRBJ2-3	CASSDRGQGYPDTQYF	TGTGCCAGCAGTGACAGGGGACAGGGTTACCCAGATACGCAGTATTTT
-	-	TRBV7-9	TRBJ1-4	CASSWGDRGNEKLFF	TGTGCCAGCAGCTGGGGGGATAGGGGAAATGAAAAACTGTTTTTT
-	-	TRBV11-2	TRBJ2-2	CASSRQLSGEDTGELFF	TGTGCCAGCAGCCGCCAACTCTCGGGAGAGGACACCGGGGAGCTGTTTTTT
-	-	TRBV28	TRBJ2-1	CASNQGYSYNEQFF	TGTGCCAGCAATCAGGGGTACTCCTACAATGAGCAGTTCTTC
once	TRBD2	TRBV7-2	TRBJ2-5	CASSFIGTSGVQETQYF	TGTGCCAGCAGCTTCATCGGGACTAGCGGAGTCCAAGAGACCCAGTACTTC
-	-	TRBV25-1	TRBJ1-6	CASSWRVNSPLHF	TGTGCCAGCAGTTGGCGGGTCAATTCACCCCTCCACTTT
-	-	TRBV7-9	TRBJ2-1	CASSDDRGYNEQFF	TGTGCCAGCAGCGACGACCGGGGCTACAATGAGCAGTTCTTC
-	TRBD2	TRBV5-6	TRBJ2-1	CASSLGLAGVRQFF	TGTGCCAGCAGCTTGGGACTAGCGGGAGTACGGCAGTTCTTC
few	-	TRBV14	TRBJ2-1	CASSHRTEGAGNEQFF	TGTGCCAGCAGCCACCGGACGGAGGGGGCCGGGAATGAGCAGTTCTTC
-	TRBD1	TRBV19	TRBJ1-6	CASGQGNHSPLHF	TGTGCCAGTGGACAGGGCAATCATTCACCCCTCCACTTT
-	-	TRBV19	TRBJ1-5	CASTPGIYQPQHF	TGTGCCAGTACCCCGGGGATTTATCAGCCCCAGCATTTT
-	-	TRBV6-5	TRBJ1-3	CASSIGNTIYF	TGTGCCAGCAGTATAGGAAACACCATATATTTT
once	-	TRBV21-1	TRBJ1-1	CASSKQGLEAFF	TGTGCCAGCAGCAAACAGGGGCTGGAGGCTTTCTTT
-	TRBD2	TRBV5-6	TRBJ2-3	CASSSGTITDTQYF	TGTGCCAGCAGCTCCGGGACTATCACAGATACGCAGTATTTT
-	-	TRBV6-1	TRBJ2-1	CASSDQTSGEQFF	TGTGCCAGCAGTGATCAAACGAGCGGCGAGCAGTTCTTC
-	TRBD1	TRBV3-1/TRBV3-2	TRBJ1-6	CASSLTPTGGNSPLHF	TGTGCCAGCAGTCTAACCCCGACAGGGGGCAATTCACCCCTCCACTTT
-	-	TRBV30	TRBJ1-5	CAWSGQGKSNQPQHF	TGTGCCTGGAGTGGGCAGGGCAAAAGCAATCAGCCCCAGCATTTT